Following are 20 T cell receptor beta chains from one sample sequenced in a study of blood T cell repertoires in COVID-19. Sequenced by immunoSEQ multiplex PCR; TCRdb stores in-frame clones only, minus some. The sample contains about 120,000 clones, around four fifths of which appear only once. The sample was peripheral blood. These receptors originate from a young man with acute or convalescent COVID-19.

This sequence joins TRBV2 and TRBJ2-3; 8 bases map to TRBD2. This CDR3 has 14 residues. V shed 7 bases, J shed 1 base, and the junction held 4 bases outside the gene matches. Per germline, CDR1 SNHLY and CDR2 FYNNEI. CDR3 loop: CASMPGLGTDTQYF. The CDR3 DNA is TGTGCCAGCATGCCGGGACTAGGCACAGATACGCAGTATTTT.

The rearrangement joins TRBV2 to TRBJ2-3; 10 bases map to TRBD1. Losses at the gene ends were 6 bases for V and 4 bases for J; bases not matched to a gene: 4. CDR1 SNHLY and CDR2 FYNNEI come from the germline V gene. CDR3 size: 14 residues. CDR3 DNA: TGTGCCAGCAGGAGGACAGGGGGAGCAGATACGCAGTATTTT. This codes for CASRRTGGADTQYF.

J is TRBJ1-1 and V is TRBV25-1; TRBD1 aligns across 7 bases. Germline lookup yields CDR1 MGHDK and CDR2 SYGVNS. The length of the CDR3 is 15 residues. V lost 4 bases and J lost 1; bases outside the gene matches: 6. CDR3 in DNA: TGTGCCAGCAGTGCACAGGGGTCCCCGAACACTGAAGCTTTCTTT. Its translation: CASSAQGSPNTEAFF.

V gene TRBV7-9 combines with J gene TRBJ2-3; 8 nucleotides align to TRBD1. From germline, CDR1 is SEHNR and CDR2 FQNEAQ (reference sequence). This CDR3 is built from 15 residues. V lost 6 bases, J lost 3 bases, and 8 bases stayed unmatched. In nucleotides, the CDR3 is TGTGCCAGCAGACCCGACAGGGGTATAACAGATACGCAGTATTTT. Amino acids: CASRPDRGITDTQYF.

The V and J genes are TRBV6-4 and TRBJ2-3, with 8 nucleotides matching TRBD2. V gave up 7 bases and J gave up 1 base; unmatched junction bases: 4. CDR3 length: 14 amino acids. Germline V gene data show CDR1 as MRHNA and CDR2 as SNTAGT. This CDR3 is CASTGGPGTDTQYF. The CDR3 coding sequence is TGTGCCAGCACGGGGGGGCCGGGCACAGATACGCAGTATTTT.

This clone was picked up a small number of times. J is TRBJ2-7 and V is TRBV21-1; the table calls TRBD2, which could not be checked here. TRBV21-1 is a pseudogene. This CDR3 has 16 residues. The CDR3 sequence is CASSIPFFRGGYEQYV. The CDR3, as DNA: TGTGCCAGCAGCATCCCCTTCTTTAGGGGGGGCTACGAGCAGTACGTC.

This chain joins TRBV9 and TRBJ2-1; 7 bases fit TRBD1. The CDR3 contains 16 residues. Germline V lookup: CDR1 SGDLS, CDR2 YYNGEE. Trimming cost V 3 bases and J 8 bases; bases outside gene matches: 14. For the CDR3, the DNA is TGTGCCAGCAGCGCACATCACAGGGGCGGCTTAGATGAGCAGTTCTTC. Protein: CASSAHHRGGLDEQFF.

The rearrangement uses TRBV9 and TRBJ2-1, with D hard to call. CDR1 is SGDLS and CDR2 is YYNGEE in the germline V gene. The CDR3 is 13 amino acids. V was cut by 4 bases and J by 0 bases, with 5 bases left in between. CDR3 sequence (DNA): TGTGCCAGCAGCCCAGGCTCCTACAATGAGCAGTTCTTC. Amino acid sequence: CASSPGSYNEQFF. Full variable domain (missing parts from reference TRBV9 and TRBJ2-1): DSGVTQTPKHLITATGQRVTLRCSPRSGDLSVYWYQQSLDQGLQFLIQYYNGEERAKGNILERFSAQQFPDLHSELNLSSLELGDSALYFCASSPGSYNEQFFGPGTRLTVL.

The CDR3 bases are TGTGCCAGCAGCTCCGTCGCCAGCGGGAGGGGTTACGAGCAGTACGTC. It encodes CASSSVASGRGYEQYV. This chain uses TRBV11-2 with TRBJ2-7; TRBD2 matches at 10 bases. J lost 4 bases, V lost 4 bases, and 10 bases had no gene match. Germline assignment: CDR1 SGHAT and CDR2 FQNNGV. The CDR3 runs 16 residues.

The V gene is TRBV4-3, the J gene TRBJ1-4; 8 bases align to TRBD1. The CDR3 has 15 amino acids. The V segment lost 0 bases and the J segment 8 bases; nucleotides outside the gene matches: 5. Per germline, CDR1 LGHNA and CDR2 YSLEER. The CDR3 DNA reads TGCGCCAGCAGCCAAGACACAGGGGGAGGGGAAAAACTGTTTTTT. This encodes CASSQDTGGGEKLFF.

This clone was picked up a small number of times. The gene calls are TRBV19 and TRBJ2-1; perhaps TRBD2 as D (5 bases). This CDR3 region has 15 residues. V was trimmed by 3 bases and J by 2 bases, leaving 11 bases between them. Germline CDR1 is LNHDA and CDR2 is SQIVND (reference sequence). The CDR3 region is CASSMAGETYNEQFF. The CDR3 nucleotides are TGTGCCAGTAGTATGGCCGGGGAGACCTACAATGAGCAGTTCTTC.

The CDR3 region is CATRGGFSADTQYF. The CDR3 nucleotides are TGTGCCACCAGGGGGGGATTTAGCGCAGATACGCAGTATTTT. The V and J genes are TRBV6-5 and TRBJ2-3, with D possibly called TRBD1 or TRBD2 (7 bases each). The V gene lost 10 bases and the J gene lost 4 bases, with 18 bases spanning the gap. This CDR3 has 14 amino acids. Germline CDR1 and CDR2: MNHEY and SVGAGI.

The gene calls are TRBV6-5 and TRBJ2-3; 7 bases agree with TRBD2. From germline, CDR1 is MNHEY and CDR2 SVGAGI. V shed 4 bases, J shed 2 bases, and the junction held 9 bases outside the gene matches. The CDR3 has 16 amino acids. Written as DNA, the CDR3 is TGTGCCAGCAGTTCCTGGGGAGCGGGGATCACAGATACGCAGTATTTT. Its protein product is CASSSWGAGITDTQYF.

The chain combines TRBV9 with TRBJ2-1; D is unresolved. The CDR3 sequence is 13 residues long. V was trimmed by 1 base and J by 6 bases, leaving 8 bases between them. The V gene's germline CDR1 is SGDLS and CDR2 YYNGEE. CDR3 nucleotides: TGTGCCAGCAGCGTATCCCGAGCCAATGAGCAGTTCTTC. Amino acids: CASSVSRANEQFF.

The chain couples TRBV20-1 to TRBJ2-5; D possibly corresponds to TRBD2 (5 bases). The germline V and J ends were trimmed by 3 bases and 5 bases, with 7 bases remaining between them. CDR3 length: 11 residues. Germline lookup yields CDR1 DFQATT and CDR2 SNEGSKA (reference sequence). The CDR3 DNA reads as TGCAGTGCTAGGCGAGGGGAGACCCAGTACTTC. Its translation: CSARRGETQYF.

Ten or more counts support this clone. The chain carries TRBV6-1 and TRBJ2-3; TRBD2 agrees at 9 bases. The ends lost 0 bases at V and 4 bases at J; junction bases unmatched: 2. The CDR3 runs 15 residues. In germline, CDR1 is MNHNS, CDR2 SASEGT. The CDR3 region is CASSEARGGPDTQYF. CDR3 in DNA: TGTGCCAGCAGTGAAGCGCGGGGGGGCCCAGATACGCAGTATTTT.

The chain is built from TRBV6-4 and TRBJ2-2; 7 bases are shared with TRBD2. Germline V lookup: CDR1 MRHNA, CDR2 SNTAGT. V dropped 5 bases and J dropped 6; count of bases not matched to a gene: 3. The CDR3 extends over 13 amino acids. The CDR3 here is CASSPTSPGELFF. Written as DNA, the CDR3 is TGTGCCAGCAGTCCGACTAGCCCCGGGGAGCTGTTTTTT.

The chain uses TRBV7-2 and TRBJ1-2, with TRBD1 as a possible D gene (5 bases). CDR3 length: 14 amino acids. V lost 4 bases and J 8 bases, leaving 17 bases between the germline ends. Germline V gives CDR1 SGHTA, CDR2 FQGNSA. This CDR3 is CASSSGGGYLGYTF. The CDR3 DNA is TGTGCCAGCAGCTCCGGGGGGGGATACCTAGGCTACACCTTC.

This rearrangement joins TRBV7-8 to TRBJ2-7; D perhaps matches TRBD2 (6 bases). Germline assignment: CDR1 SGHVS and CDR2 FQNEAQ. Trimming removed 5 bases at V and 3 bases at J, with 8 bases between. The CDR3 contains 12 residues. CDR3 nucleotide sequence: TGTGCCAGCAGCGTGACTAGCTACGAGCAGTACTTC. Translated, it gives CASSVTSYEQYF.

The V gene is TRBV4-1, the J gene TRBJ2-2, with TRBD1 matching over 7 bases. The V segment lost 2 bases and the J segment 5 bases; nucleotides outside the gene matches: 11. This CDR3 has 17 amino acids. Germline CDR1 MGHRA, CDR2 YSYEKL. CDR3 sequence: CASSQPFDRVLTGELFF. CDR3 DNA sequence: TGCGCCAGCAGCCAACCTTTTGACAGGGTCCTTACCGGGGAGCTGTTTTTT.